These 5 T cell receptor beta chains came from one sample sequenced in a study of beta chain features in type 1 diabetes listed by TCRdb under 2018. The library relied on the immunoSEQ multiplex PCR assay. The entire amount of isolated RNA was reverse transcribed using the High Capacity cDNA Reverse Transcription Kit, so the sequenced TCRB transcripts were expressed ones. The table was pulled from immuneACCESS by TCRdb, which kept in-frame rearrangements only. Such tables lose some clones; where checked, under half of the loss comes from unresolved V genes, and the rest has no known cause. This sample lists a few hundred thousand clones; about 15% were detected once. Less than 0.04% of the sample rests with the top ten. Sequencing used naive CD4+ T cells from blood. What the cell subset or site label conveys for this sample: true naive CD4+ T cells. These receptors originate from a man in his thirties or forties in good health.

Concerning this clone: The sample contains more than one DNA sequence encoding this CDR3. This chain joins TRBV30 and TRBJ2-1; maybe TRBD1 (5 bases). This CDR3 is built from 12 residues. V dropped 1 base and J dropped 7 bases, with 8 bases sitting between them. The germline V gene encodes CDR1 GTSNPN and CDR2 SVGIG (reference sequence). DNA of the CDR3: TGTGCCTGGAGTGGATCAGGGAATGAGCAGTTCTTC. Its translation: CAWSGSGNEQFF.

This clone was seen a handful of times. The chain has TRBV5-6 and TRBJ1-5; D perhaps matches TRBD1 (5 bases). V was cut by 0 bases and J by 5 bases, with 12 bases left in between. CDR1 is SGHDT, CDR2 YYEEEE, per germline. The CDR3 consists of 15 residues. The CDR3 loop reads CASSLGQGNYQPQHF. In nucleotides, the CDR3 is TGTGCCAGCAGCTTGGGGCAGGGAAATTATCAGCCCCAGCATTTT. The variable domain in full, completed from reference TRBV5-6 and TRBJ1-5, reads DAGVTQSPTHLIKTRGQQVTLRCSPKSGHDTVSWYQQALGQGPQFIFQYYEEEERQRGNFPDRFSGHQFPNYSSELNVNALLLGDSALYLCASSLGQGNYQPQHFGDGTRLSIL.

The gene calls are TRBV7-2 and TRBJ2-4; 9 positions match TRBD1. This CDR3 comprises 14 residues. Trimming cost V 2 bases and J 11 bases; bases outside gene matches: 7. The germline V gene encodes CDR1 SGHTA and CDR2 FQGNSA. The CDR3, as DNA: TGTGCCAGCAGCTTAAACACAGGGGGCAATTTTCAGTACTTC. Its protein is CASSLNTGGNFQYF.

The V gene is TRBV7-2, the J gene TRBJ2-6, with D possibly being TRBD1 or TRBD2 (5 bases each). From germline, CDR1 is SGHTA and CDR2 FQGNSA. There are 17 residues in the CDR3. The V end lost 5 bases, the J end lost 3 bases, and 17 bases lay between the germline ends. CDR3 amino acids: CASSPRTWGNGANVLTF. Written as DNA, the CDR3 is TGTGCCAGCAGCCCGCGAACATGGGGGAATGGGGCCAACGTCCTGACTTTC.

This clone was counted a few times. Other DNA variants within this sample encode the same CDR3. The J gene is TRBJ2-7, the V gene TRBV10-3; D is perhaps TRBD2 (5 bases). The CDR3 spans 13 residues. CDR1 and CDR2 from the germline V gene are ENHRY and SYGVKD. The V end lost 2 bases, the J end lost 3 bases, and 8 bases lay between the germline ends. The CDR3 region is CAISERRDYEQYV. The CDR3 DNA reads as TGTGCCATCAGTGAGCGCCGGGACTACGAGCAGTACGTC.